This is a list of T cell receptor beta chains from one sample in a study of human T cells and chemical hapten exposure. TCRdb re-analysed the RACE reads in MiXCR, keeping a single row per CDR3 protein. The table shows about 120,000 distinct CDR3 sequences, with approximately 12% occurring only once. Sample: whole blood, taken in connection with sensitization to the hapten diphenylcyclopropenone (DPC). The origin of the receptors is a woman between 18 and 29 years old with alopecia areata. Some clones in this sample may be carry-over from other donors' samples. CDR3s include the opening cysteine and the closing phenylalanine or tryptophan. The order of the fields is J gene, D gene, clone size, V gene, CDR3 protein, CDR3 DNA. A D gene is named only where the DNA matches it firmly. The size field is filled for only some rows; it gives once, few, many or a size class.

>TRBJ2-7|TRBD1|NA|TRBV20-1
CSAVGTGGEQYF
TGCAGTGCTGTAGGGACAGGTGGCGAGCAGTACTTC
>TRBJ1-3|NA|few|TRBV3-1
CASSQVLSGNTIYF
TGTGCCAGCAGCCAAGTTTTGTCTGGAAACACCATATATTTT
>TRBJ2-5|NA|few|TRBV20-1
CSATREETQYF
TGCAGTGCTACCAGGGAAGAGACCCAGTACTTC
>TRBJ1-2|NA|few|TRBV12-3/TRBV12-4
CASSFDGYTF
TGTGCCAGCAGTTTTGACGGCTACACCTTC
>TRBJ2-6|NA|NA|TRBV6-5
CATSQAAGANVLTF
TGTGCCACTTCGCAGGCGGCGGGGGCCAACGTCCTGACTTTC
>TRBJ1-1|TRBD1|few|TRBV7-6
CASSLAVTGGTEAFF
TGTGCCAGCAGCTTAGCTGTGACAGGGGGCACTGAAGCTTTCTTT
>TRBJ1-1|TRBD1|many|TRBV18
CASSSTGDRTNTEAFF
TGTGCCAGCTCGTCCACGGGGGACAGGACGAACACTGAAGCTTTCTTT
>TRBJ2-1|NA|few|TRBV11-3
CASSFPAGEQFF
TGTGCCAGCAGCTTCCCCGCGGGGGAGCAGTTCTTC
>TRBJ2-1|NA|NA|TRBV11-2
CASSLGPNLGDEQFF
TGTGCCAGCAGCTTAGGGCCTAATTTGGGGGATGAGCAGTTCTTC
>TRBJ1-1|NA|many|TRBV27
CASSETFNTEAFF
TGTGCCAGCAGTGAGACTTTTAACACTGAAGCTTTCTTT
>TRBJ2-3|TRBD1|few|TRBV5-1
CASRSGTASTDTQYF
TGCGCCAGCAGGTCCGGGACAGCTAGCACAGATACGCAGTATTTT
>TRBJ2-3|TRBD2|NA|TRBV20-1
CSARGAGGPTDTQYF
TGCAGTGCTAGGGGAGCGGGGGGGCCCACAGATACGCAGTATTTT
>TRBJ2-5|TRBD1|few|TRBV29-1
CSVATGFETQYF
TGCAGCGTCGCGACAGGGTTCGAGACCCAGTACTTC
>TRBJ1-5|TRBD1|NA|TRBV28
CASSLGQGVEMSQPQHF
TGTGCCAGCAGTTTAGGACAGGGGGTGGAGATGAGCCAGCCCCAGCATTTT
>TRBJ1-6|NA|few|TRBV11-2
CASSPGAVVSPLHF
TGTGCCAGCAGCCCCGGGGCAGTAGTTTCACCCCTCCACTTT
>TRBJ2-7|TRBD1|many|TRBV4-3
CASSQDKTGVFYEQYF
TGCGCCAGCAGCCAAGATAAAACAGGGGTGTTCTACGAGCAGTACTTC
>TRBJ2-1|NA|once|TRBV7-7
CASSPLWGEDEQFF
TGTGCCAGCAGCCCTCTCTGGGGGGAGGATGAGCAGTTCTTC
>TRBJ1-2|NA|many|TRBV18
CATTIRLLDRINYGYTF
TGTGCCACCACCATCAGGCTCCTTGACAGAATTAACTATGGCTACACCTTC
>TRBJ1-1|NA|NA|TRBV10-3
CAISGHLNTEAFF
TGTGCCATCAGTGGACACTTGAACACTGAAGCTTTCTTT
>TRBJ2-1|NA|NA|TRBV1
CTSSHRTSLGRNEQFF
TGCACCAGCAGCCACCGGACTAGCCTCGGACGCAATGAGCAGTTCTTC
>TRBJ2-7|NA|NA|TRBV30
CAWSAKGGYEQYF
TGTGCCTGGAGTGCGAAAGGGGGCTACGAGCAGTACTTC
>TRBJ2-4|TRBD2|few|TRBV18
CASSPLRGGFQYF
TGTGCCAGCTCGCCTTTACGCGGGGGGTTTCAGTACTTC
>TRBJ1-4|TRBD1|NA|TRBV14
CASSSLQGAEEKLFF
TGTGCCAGCAGCTCCCTACAGGGGGCTGAAGAAAAACTGTTTTTT
>TRBJ1-2|NA|many|TRBV29-1
CSVEVEAPYGYTF
TGCAGCGTTGAAGTCGAGGCCCCCTATGGCTACACCTTC
>TRBJ2-7|TRBD1|NA|TRBV6-6
CASSSPTGTGRREQYF
TGTGCCAGCAGTTCCCCCACCGGGACAGGGAGGCGCGAGCAGTACTTC
>TRBJ2-5|NA|few|TRBV29-1
CSVGRTETQYF
TGCAGCGTTGGACGAACGGAGACCCAGTACTTC
>TRBJ1-5|NA|few|TRBV4-3
CASSPDVGGNQPQHF
TGCGCCAGCAGCCCGGACGTCGGGGGCAATCAGCCCCAGCATTTT
>TRBJ2-2|NA|NA|TRBV6-6
CASSFQAGELFF
TGTGCCAGCAGTTTCCAGGCCGGGGAGCTGTTTTTT
>TRBJ1-1|NA|NA|TRBV5-1
CASSLSGVNTEAFF
TGCGCCAGCAGCTTGTCAGGGGTGAACACTGAAGCTTTCTTT
>TRBJ2-3|NA|few|TRBV18
CASSPTGNTQYF
TGTGCCAGCTCACCCACGGGGAATACGCAGTATTTT
>TRBJ2-5|TRBD2|many|TRBV7-8
CASSLAGLAGGETQYF
TGTGCCAGCAGCTTAGCCGGACTAGCGGGGGGAGAGACCCAGTACTTC
>TRBJ2-2|NA|few|TRBV12-3/TRBV12-4
CASSLGTGGTGELFF
TGTGCCAGCAGTTTGGGTACAGGAGGCACCGGGGAGCTGTTTTTT
>TRBJ1-2|NA|few|TRBV28
CASSYPQGSNYGYTF
TGTGCCAGCAGTTACCCACAGGGATCTAACTATGGCTACACCTTC
>TRBJ2-7|TRBD1|few|TRBV11-2
CASSPSGTGLVENEQYF
TGTGCCAGCAGCCCTTCCGGGACAGGGCTCGTAGAGAACGAGCAGTACTTC
>TRBJ2-1|NA|few|TRBV4-1
CASSQGMGRDEQFF
TGCGCCAGCAGCCAAGGCATGGGCAGGGATGAGCAGTTCTTC
>TRBJ2-7|NA|NA|TRBV4-2
CASSLIGGRLTYEQYF
TGTGCCAGCAGCCTTATTGGGGGGCGCCTTACCTACGAGCAGTACTTC